The next 5 T cell receptor beta chains were all read from a single sample in a study of blood T cell repertoires in COVID-19. Profiled with immunoSEQ multiplex PCR; TCRdb holds only in-frame clones, not every one. The sample shows 250,000 to 350,000 clones, about 87% of them seen only once. The sample comprised PBMCs or T cells enriched from blood (not recorded which). These receptors were taken from a woman aged 45-65 years who had recovered from COVID-19.

The chain has TRBV18 and TRBJ2-1; TRBD2 agrees at 11 bases. Trimming took 2 bases from V and 10 from J; bases not matched to a gene: 4. CDR1 KGHSH and CDR2 LQKENI come from the germline V gene. This CDR3 has 14 amino acids. The CDR3 region is CASSPRLAGGEQFF. The DNA for the CDR3 is TGTGCCAGCTCACCAAGGCTAGCGGGAGGAGAGCAGTTCTTC.

CDR3 protein: CASSLSYTGEQFF. CDR3 sequence (DNA): TGTGCCAGCAGCTTATCCTATACTGGTGAGCAGTTCTTC. The chain uses TRBV11-2 and TRBJ2-1; D uncertain. The germline V and J ends were trimmed by 2 bases and 9 bases, with 11 bases remaining between them. Germline CDR1 is SGHAT and CDR2 is FQNNGV. The CDR3 is made up of 13 amino acids.

The chain uses TRBV18 and TRBJ2-5; tentative D call: TRBD1 (5 bases). The CDR3 contains 13 residues. CDR1 and CDR2 (germline): KGHSH, LQKENI. V was shortened by 6 bases and J by 2 bases, with 10 bases between the two germline ends. CDR3 coding DNA: TGTGCCAGCTCCCAGGACACTCAAGAGACCCAGTACTTC. Protein product: CASSQDTQETQYF.

The chain carries TRBV4-3 and TRBJ2-1, with 13 nucleotides matching TRBD2. Germline V gives CDR1 LGHNA, CDR2 YSLEER. The trim removed 3 bases at V and 7 bases at J, leaving 9 bases unmatched. CDR3 length: 17 residues. The CDR3 DNA is TGCGCCAGCAGCCATTCCCCCGGGACTAGCGGGATTAATGAGCAGTTCTTC. Its translation: CASSHSPGTSGINEQFF.

This clone was seen a few times. This chain links TRBV2 with TRBJ1-5; TRBD1 matches at 9 bases. Per the germline V gene, CDR1 is SNHLY and CDR2 is FYNNEI. The CDR3 has 16 amino acids. Trimming removed 6 bases from V and 0 bases from J; junction bases left unmatched: 6. Here the CDR3 DNA reads TGTGCCAGCAGGGACAGGGGAATTTATAGCAATCAGCCCCAGCATTTT. This encodes CASRDRGIYSNQPQHF.